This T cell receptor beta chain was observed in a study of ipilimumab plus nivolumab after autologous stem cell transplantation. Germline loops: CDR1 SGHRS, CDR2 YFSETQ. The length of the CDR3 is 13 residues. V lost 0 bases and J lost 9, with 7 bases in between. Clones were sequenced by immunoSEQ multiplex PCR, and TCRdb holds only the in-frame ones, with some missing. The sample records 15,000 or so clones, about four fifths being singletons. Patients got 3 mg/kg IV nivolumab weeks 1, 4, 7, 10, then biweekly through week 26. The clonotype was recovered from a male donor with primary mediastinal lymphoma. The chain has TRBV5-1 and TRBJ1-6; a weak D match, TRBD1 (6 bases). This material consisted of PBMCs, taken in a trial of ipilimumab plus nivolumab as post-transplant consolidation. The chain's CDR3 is CASSLETGSPLHF. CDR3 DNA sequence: TGCGCCAGCAGCTTGGAGACAGGTTCACCCCTCCACTTT.